This T cell receptor beta chain was captured in a study of blood T cell repertoires in COVID-19. Study background: Collection of acute and convalescent COVID-19 samples took place in the United States, Italy and Spain. In each case, the material was cDNA or gDNA derived from T cells, B-cell-depleted T cells, or PBMCs.

Germline V CDR1 and CDR2: ENHRY, SYGVKD. The CDR3 runs 13 residues. Trimming left V 7 bases short and J 3 bases short, with 13 bases between. Authors' analysis steps: Reference gene primer amplification yielded estimated nucleated cell counts. The protocol was immunoSEQ multiplex PCR, while the TCRdb copy is restricted to in-frame clones and leaves out a portion. Clone size and the V and J calls come from that table; the DNA yielded D and trimming. In the table there are approximately 140,000 clones, about 88% of which are singletons. Patients of the Seattle cohort, enrolled during active infection, were followed longitudinally.

The specimen was peripheral blood. The receptor was isolated from a human donor with COVID-19, enrolled during active disease. The donor label of this sample is uncertain. The chain joins TRBV10-3 to TRBJ2-7; TRBD2 might be the D (5 bases). The CDR3 DNA reads as TGTGCCATCAACGAGGGTGGATTCTACGAGCAGTACTTC. The encoded protein is CAINEGGFYEQYF.